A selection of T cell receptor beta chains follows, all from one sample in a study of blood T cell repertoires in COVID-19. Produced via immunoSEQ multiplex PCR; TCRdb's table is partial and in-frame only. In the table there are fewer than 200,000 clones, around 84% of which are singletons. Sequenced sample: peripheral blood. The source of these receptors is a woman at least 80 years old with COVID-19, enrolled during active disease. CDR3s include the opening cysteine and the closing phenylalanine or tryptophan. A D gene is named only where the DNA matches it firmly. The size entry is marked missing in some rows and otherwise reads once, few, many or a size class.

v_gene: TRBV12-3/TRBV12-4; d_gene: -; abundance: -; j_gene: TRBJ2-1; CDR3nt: TGTGCCAGCAGCTATGCGACAGGCCGCGAGCAGTTCTTC; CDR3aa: CASSYATGREQFF
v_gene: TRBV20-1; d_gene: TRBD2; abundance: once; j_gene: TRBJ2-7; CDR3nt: TGCAGTGCTAGTGGAGGACTAGCGGGAGTCTACGAGCAGTACTTC; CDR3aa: CSASGGLAGVYEQYF
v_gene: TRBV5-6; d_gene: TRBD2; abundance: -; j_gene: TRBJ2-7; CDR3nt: TGTGCCAGCAGCGATTTCGGGACTAACGAGCAGTACTTC; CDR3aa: CASSDFGTNEQYF
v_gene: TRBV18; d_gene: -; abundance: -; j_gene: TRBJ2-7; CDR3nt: TGTGCCAGCTCTCAACAGGACGGAGCCTACGAGCAGTACTTC; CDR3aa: CASSQQDGAYEQYF
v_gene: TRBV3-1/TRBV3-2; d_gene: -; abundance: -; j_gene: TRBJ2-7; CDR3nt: TGTGCCAGCAGCCTTACCGGGTCCTCCCGGTACTTC; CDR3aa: CASSLTGSSRYF
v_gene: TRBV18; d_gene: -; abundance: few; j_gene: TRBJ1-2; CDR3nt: TGTGCCAGCTCACCATCAGGGGTTCGTGGCTACACCTTC; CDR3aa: CASSPSGVRGYTF
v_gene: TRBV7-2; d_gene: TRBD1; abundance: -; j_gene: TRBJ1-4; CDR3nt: TGTGCCAGCAGCCAGACAGGGTTGAATGAAAAACTGTTTTTT; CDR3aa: CASSQTGLNEKLFF
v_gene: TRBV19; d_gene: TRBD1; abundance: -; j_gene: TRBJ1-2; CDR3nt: TGTGCCAGTATGGCCCCGGGACAGGGTCCCATCTGGGGCTACACCTTC; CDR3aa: CASMAPGQGPIWGYTF
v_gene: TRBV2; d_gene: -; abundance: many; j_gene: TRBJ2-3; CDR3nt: TGTGCCAGCGGTCGTATGACAGGGAGGGATACGCAGTATTTT; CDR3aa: CASGRMTGRDTQYF
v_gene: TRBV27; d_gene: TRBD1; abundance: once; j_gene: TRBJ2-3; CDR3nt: TGTGCCAGCAGTCCCCCCTCCGGGACAGGGGTATCAGATACGCAGTATTTT; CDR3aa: CASSPPSGTGVSDTQYF
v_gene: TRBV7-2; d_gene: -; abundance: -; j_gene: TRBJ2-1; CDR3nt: TGTGCCAGCAGCTTAGGGCCCAGTGCTGAGCAGTTCTTC; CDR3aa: CASSLGPSAEQFF
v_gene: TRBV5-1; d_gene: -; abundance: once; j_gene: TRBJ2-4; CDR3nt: TGCGCCAGCAGCTTGGGACAGATGATAGCCAAAAACATTCAGTACTTC; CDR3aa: CASSLGQMIAKNIQYF
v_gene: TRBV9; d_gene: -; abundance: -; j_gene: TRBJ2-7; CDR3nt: TGTGCCAGCAGCGTAGAGGAGGGGCGGGCCGAGCAGTACTTC; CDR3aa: CASSVEEGRAEQYF
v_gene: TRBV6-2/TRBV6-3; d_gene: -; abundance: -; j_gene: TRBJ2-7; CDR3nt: TGTGCCAGCAGCCGCTCCGCTAGTCACGAGCAGTACTTC; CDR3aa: CASSRSASHEQYF
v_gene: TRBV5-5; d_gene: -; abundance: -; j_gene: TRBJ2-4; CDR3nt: TGTGCCAGCAGCTTAAACACGGGAAACATTCAGTACTTC; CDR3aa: CASSLNTGNIQYF
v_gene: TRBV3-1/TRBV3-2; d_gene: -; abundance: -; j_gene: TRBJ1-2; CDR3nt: TGTGCCAGCACCGACCCCGGGGTCAGTGGCTACACCTTC; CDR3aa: CASTDPGVSGYTF
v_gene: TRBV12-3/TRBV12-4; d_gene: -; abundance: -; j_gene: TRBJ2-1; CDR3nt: TGTGCCAGCGCCTACGGAGGCTATGAGCAGTTCTTC; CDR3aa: CASAYGGYEQFF
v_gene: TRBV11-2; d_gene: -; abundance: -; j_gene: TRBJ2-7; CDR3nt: TGTGCCAGCAGACAGTGGGGGGGGGCCCCCGTTGACTACGAGCAGTACTTC; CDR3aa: CASRQWGGAPVDYEQYF
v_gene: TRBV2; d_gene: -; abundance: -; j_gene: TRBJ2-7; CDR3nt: TGTGCCAGCAGTGACGGCGGGACCTCCCACGAGCAGTACTTC; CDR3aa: CASSDGGTSHEQYF
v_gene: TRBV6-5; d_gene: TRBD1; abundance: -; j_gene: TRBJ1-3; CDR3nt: TGTGCCAGCAGTTACGCCCAGGGGGCTGGAAACACCATATATTTT; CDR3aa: CASSYAQGAGNTIYF